This is a list of T cell receptor beta chains from one sample in a study of blood T cell repertoires in COVID-19. Using immunoSEQ multiplex PCR, the repertoire was profiled, and TCRdb retains in-frame clones only, with some absent. This table holds more than 100,000 clones, approximately 84% found once. Sequencing was done on a sample of peripheral blood. The receptors stem from a woman in her twenties or thirties who had recovered from COVID-19. CDR3s include the opening cysteine and the closing phenylalanine or tryptophan. A D gene is named only where the DNA matches it firmly. Some rows have no size entry. The others give once, few or many, or a class for an expanded clone.

j_call	d_call	v_call	clone_size	cdr3_nt	cdr3_aa
TRBJ1-1	TRBD1	TRBV18	-	TGTGCCAGCTCAAATCTACAGGGGCCAGCTTTCTTT	CASSNLQGPAFF
TRBJ2-1	TRBD2	TRBV3-1/TRBV3-2	-	TGTGCCAGCAGCCAAGGACTAGCGGGAGCTGAGCAGTTCTTC	CASSQGLAGAEQFF
TRBJ1-2	TRBD1	TRBV19	-	TGTGCCAGTAGTATACGACGACAGGGGGCCAATGGCTACACCTTC	CASSIRRQGANGYTF
TRBJ2-7	-	TRBV19	-	TGTGCCAGTAGTGTGGGAGAGGCCTACGAGCAGTACTTC	CASSVGEAYEQYF
TRBJ2-3	-	TRBV27	-	TGTGCCACCAGCAGGCGCACAGGTTACACAGATACGCAGTATTTT	CATSRRTGYTDTQYF
TRBJ2-2	-	TRBV19	-	TGTGCCAGTACCCTTCTGGGGGCCGTTACCGGGGAGCTGTTTTTT	CASTLLGAVTGELFF
TRBJ2-7	TRBD2	TRBV11-2	-	TGTGCCAGCAGCTCGGGACTAGCGGGAGGGCTGGGGGAGCAGTACTTC	CASSSGLAGGLGEQYF
TRBJ2-5	-	TRBV4-1	few	TGCGCCAGCAGCCAAGAGGCGAGGGAGACCCAGTACTTC	CASSQEARETQYF
TRBJ2-3	-	TRBV13	-	TGTGCCAGCAGCCCTAAAGGGGGGACAGCTGACACAGATACGCAGTATTTT	CASSPKGGTADTDTQYF
TRBJ2-5	TRBD1	TRBV24-1	-	TGTGCCACCAGTGATTTAGGACAGGGGGCCTCCTCGGGAGAGACCCAGTACTTC	CATSDLGQGASSGETQYF
TRBJ2-3	TRBD2	TRBV28	-	TGTGCCAGCAGTTTAATTCGGACTAGCGGGGGGGGACCAGATACGCAGTATTTT	CASSLIRTSGGGPDTQYF
TRBJ1-2	-	TRBV20-1	-	TGCAGTGCCTATATTCCAGGGGGCTACACCTTC	CSAYIPGGYTF
TRBJ1-4	TRBD1	TRBV29-1	-	TGCAGCGTTCGGGACAGGGTTGGTTTCGATGAAAAACTGTTTTTT	CSVRDRVGFDEKLFF
TRBJ1-1	-	TRBV14	-	TGTGCCAGCAGCCCATACACGACAGTGAACACTGAAGCTTTCTTT	CASSPYTTVNTEAFF
TRBJ1-2	-	TRBV25-1	-	TGTGCCAGCAGTGAATGGGCTTCCTTAAACAGGGGCTACACCTTC	CASSEWASLNRGYTF
TRBJ1-1	-	TRBV11-2	once	TGTGCCAGCAGCTTAGCGACAGCTGAAGCTTTCTTT	CASSLATAEAFF
TRBJ1-6	TRBD1	TRBV4-1	-	TGCGCCAGCAGCCAAGAGGGAAGACAGGGCGGTAATTCACCCCTCCACTTT	CASSQEGRQGGNSPLHF
TRBJ2-3	-	TRBV29-1	-	TGCAGCGTTGTCGGGGTCACAGATACGCAGTATTTT	CSVVGVTDTQYF